This T cell receptor beta chain was identified during a study of cytomegalovirus exposure and HLA in healthy donors. Study-level results: Another analysis was done later, and it associated 16,951 TCR beta sequences with HLA alleles at 0.05 false discovery rate.

To note about this clone: What it recognizes is unknown.

The V segment lost 3 bases and the J segment 6 bases; nucleotides outside the gene matches: 4. The germline CDR1 and CDR2 sequences are SGHDT and YYEEEE. This CDR3 has 16 residues. Primers for the PCR totalled 60 Vbeta and 13 Jbeta. Repertoires were generated with immunoSEQ multiplex PCR, while TCRdb's copy carries only in-frame clones and drops some. This repertoire shows a few hundred thousand clones, about 89% found once; its top ten account for roughly 1%. Sequenced material: PBMCs. The chain links TRBV5-6 to TRBJ2-2, with 14 bases identical to TRBD2. The TCR comes from a woman between 18 and 29 years old in good health and CMV-seronegative. CDR3: CASSWGLAGAAGELFF. CDR3 sequence (DNA): TGTGCCAGCAGCTGGGGACTAGCGGGAGCTGCCGGGGAGCTGTTTTTT.